The 6 T cell receptor beta chains below all came from one sample that was sequenced in a study of immune cell composition in non-small cell lung cancer. TCRdb's copy holds only in-frame clones and misses some; the assay was immunoSEQ multiplex PCR. The profile shows thousands of clones, about 80% of them singletons. Sample: lung tumor tissue. These receptors all stem from a human donor with non-small cell lung cancer.

This chain connects TRBV28 to TRBJ1-1, with 11 bases aligning to TRBD1. This CDR3 comprises 14 residues. With 8 bases clipped from V and 0 bases from J, the junction kept 2 bases outside the gene matches. CDR1 is MDHEN and CDR2 is SYDVKM in the germline V gene. The CDR3 region is CASGQGALNTEAFF. In DNA, the CDR3 is TGTGCCAGCGGACAGGGGGCACTGAACACTGAAGCTTTCTTT. Complete variable domain (other parts from reference TRBV28 and TRBJ1-1): DVKVTQSSRYLVKRTGEKVFLECVQDMDHENMFWYRQDPGLGLRLIYFSYDVKMKEKGDIPEGYSVSREKKERFSLILESASTNQTSMYLCASGQGALNTEAFFGQGTRLTVV.

This clone was counted between two and nine times. The rearrangement joins TRBV11-1 to TRBJ1-4; D is uncertain. V lost 1 base, J lost 5 bases, and 11 bases lay in between. CDR1 and CDR2 from the germline V gene are SGHAT and FQDESV (reference sequence). This CDR3 comprises 15 residues. CDR3 sequence reads: CASSLEGRPNEKLFF. The CDR3 nucleotides are TGTGCCAGCAGCTTAGAAGGCAGACCGAATGAAAAACTGTTTTTT.

The chain's CDR3 is CASSIAGSTTDTQYF. As DNA, the CDR3 is TGTGCCAGCAGTATAGCGGGGAGCACCACAGATACGCAGTATTTT. The chain couples TRBV28 to TRBJ2-3; 8 nucleotides agree with TRBD2. The J segment lost 2 bases and the V segment lost 5 bases, leaving 6 bases of the junction unmatched. CDR1 and CDR2 from the germline V gene are MDHEN and SYDVKM. This CDR3 contains 15 residues.

The chain has TRBV7-2 and TRBJ2-2; TRBD1 matches at 7 bases. CDR3 size: 14 residues. With 5 bases clipped from V and 7 bases from J, the junction kept 7 bases outside the gene matches. CDR1 is SGHTA, CDR2 FQGNSA, per germline. CDR3 sequence: CASSPQRGRGELFF. Here the CDR3 DNA reads TGTGCCAGCAGCCCTCAGAGGGGGCGCGGGGAGCTGTTTTTT.

The V gene is TRBV4-2, the J gene TRBJ1-1, with D unclear. Germline V gives CDR1 LGHNA, CDR2 YNFKEQ. The CDR3 has 13 residues. V was trimmed by 0 bases and J by 3 bases, leaving 5 bases between them. The CDR3 is CASSQDTHTEAFF. The CDR3 coding sequence is TGTGCCAGCAGCCAAGACACCCACACTGAAGCTTTCTTT.

The gene calls are TRBV6-4 and TRBJ2-7; 9 bases line up with TRBD1. Germline-derived CDR1 and CDR2 are MRHNA and SNTAGT. V trimming: 2 bases; J trimming: 4 bases; junction bases outside the gene matches: 9. This CDR3 contains 16 residues. DNA for the CDR3: TGTGCCAGCAGTGACCTTTTTGGGACAGGGCTTTACGAGCAGTACTTC. Amino acid sequence: CASSDLFGTGLYEQYF.